These T cell receptor beta chains were read from a single sample in a study of CD8 T cells in ankylosing spondylitis. Each CDR3 protein is one row after TCRdb ran MiXCR on the 5' RACE reads. Seen here are about 140,000 distinct CDR3 sequences, 25% to 35% observed once, and the top ten hold 6%. Source material: synovial fluid, either unsorted or a sorted T cell fraction (not recorded which). Receptor source: a male donor with ankylosing spondylitis. The CDR3 runs from the conserved cysteine through the conserved F or W. Each record gives: V gene, J gene, D gene, clone size, CDR3 DNA, CDR3 protein. A D gene is named only where the DNA matches it firmly. The listing skips clone size in some rows; elsewhere it reads once, few, many or a size class.

TRBV5-5	TRBJ1-5	.	.	TGTGCCAGCAGCTTGGGTCTGCAAACACCCCAGGAGCCCCAGCATTTT	CASSLGLQTPQEPQHF
TRBV4-1	TRBJ2-3	.	many	TGCGCCAGCAGCCCAACAACAGATACGCAGTATTTT	CASSPTTDTQYF
TRBV15	TRBJ1-2	.	.	TGTGCCACCAGCAAAGGGGGAAACTATGGCTACACCTTC	CATSKGGNYGYTF
TRBV29-1	TRBJ2-3	.	.	TGCAGCGTTGGGCCCCGCACAGATACGCAGTATTTT	CSVGPRTDTQYF
TRBV5-1	TRBJ1-6	.	.	TGCGCCAGCAGCTTGGGGCAGGGTTTCAATTCACCCCTCCACTTT	CASSLGQGFNSPLHF
TRBV7-9	TRBJ1-4	TRBD1	.	TGTGCCAGCAGCTTAGCCGGGACAGGGATAGAAAAACTGTTTTTT	CASSLAGTGIEKLFF
TRBV12-3/TRBV12-4	TRBJ2-3	TRBD1	.	TGTGCCAGCAGTTATCAGGGGGTGGCAGATACGCAGTATTTT	CASSYQGVADTQYF
TRBV7-9	TRBJ2-1	TRBD2	.	TGTGCCAGCAGCCTAGCGGGGGGGAAGGATGAGCAGTTCTTC	CASSLAGGKDEQFF
TRBV20-1	TRBJ1-4	TRBD1	.	TGCAGTGCTAGCAATGTTGGGGGACAGGCGAATGAAAAACTGTTTTTT	CSASNVGGQANEKLFF
TRBV6-1	TRBJ2-3	.	.	TGTGCCAGCACCAAAGGAGAGTCCCCCTGGGAGGAGCAGTATTTT	CASTKGESPWEEQYF
TRBV3-1	TRBJ1-6	.	.	TGTGCCAGCAGCCCGGTTGGCAATTCGGTATCCTCACCCCTCCACTTT	CASSPVGNSVSSPLHF
TRBV5-1	TRBJ2-1	TRBD2	many	TGCGCCAGCGCCTCCGGGACTAGCGGCGGGGAGCAGTTCTTC	CASASGTSGGEQFF
TRBV2	TRBJ2-5	.	.	TGTGCCAGCAGTGACGGGCAGGGAACAGAGACCCAGTACTTC	CASSDGQGTETQYF
TRBV9	TRBJ2-2	TRBD2	many	TGTGCCAGCAGCGTACGGCTAGCGGGACCCGGGGAGCTGTTTTTT	CASSVRLAGPGELFF
TRBV27	TRBJ1-6	.	few	TGTGCCAGCAGTACGGTGTGGACATCACCCCTCCACTTT	CASSTVWTSPLHF
TRBV9	TRBJ1-4	.	.	TGTGCCAGCAGCGTAGGTCGGGCGGCTCCGAATGAAAAACTGTTTTTT	CASSVGRAAPNEKLFF
TRBV9	TRBJ2-5	.	.	TGTGCCAGCAGCGTAGGGGCGGAACAGACCCAGTACTTC	CASSVGAEQTQYF
TRBV20-1	TRBJ1-3	.	few	TGCAGTGTACTGGGGAACTCTGGAAACACCATATATTTT	CSVLGNSGNTIYF
TRBV19	TRBJ1-5	.	few	TGTGCCAGTAGTCCTCGGGGGGGAAGCAATCAGCCCCAGCATTTT	CASSPRGGSNQPQHF
TRBV4-1	TRBJ1-1	.	.	TGCGCCAGCAGCCAAGAGGCAGGGAGGGGTACTGAAGCTTTCTTT	CASSQEAGRGTEAFF
TRBV30	TRBJ2-1	.	.	TGTGCCTGGAGCTGGCGGGGGCTGAGAAATGAGCAGTTCTTC	CAWSWRGLRNEQFF
TRBV9	TRBJ2-7	TRBD2	.	TGTGCCAGCAGCGTAGCGCCTAGCGGATCCTACGAGCAGTACTTC	CASSVAPSGSYEQYF
TRBV20-1	TRBJ1-5	TRBD1	many	TGCAGTGCTAGACCCGGGGGACAGGGGCCCGAGCAGCCCCAGCATTTT	CSARPGGQGPEQPQHF
TRBV7-2	TRBJ1-2	.	many	TGTGCCAGCAGCCAACAGGGAGGGGACTATGGCTACACCTTC	CASSQQGGDYGYTF
TRBV27	TRBJ2-1	TRBD1	few	TGTGCCAGCAGTTTACTGGACAGGGATTTAAATGAGCAGTTCTTC	CASSLLDRDLNEQFF
TRBV6-2/TRBV6-3	TRBJ2-1	.	.	TGTGCCAGCAGGGAGACTCGGGAGCAGTTCTTC	CASRETREQFF
TRBV20-1	TRBJ2-5	TRBD1	.	TGCAGTGCCAGGGGGACAGGGGGCCAAGAGACCCAGTACTTC	CSARGTGGQETQYF
TRBV2	TRBJ2-5	.	many	TGTGCCAGCAAATCGCGCGGGGCAGGGGAGACCCAGTACTTC	CASKSRGAGETQYF
TRBV7-8	TRBJ2-6	.	many	TGTGCCAGCAGCTTAGAGGGGGCTGGGGCCAACGTCCTGACTTTC	CASSLEGAGANVLTF
TRBV11-2	TRBJ2-2	.	.	TGTGCCAGCAGCTTAGCTGGCCTTGGGACCGGGGAGCTGTTTTTT	CASSLAGLGTGELFF
TRBV29-1	TRBJ2-7	.	.	TGCAGCGTTGAGGGGGCTAGCGGACTTCACTACGAGCAGTACTTC	CSVEGASGLHYEQYF
TRBV7-2	TRBJ2-1	.	.	TGTGCCAGCAGCTTAACCGGAAGTAATGAGCAGTTCTTC	CASSLTGSNEQFF
TRBV12-3/TRBV12-4	TRBJ1-5	.	.	TGTGCCAGCAGTTGGCAGGGAACGAATCAGCCCCAGCATTTT	CASSWQGTNQPQHF
TRBV29-1	TRBJ2-1	.	once	TGCAGCGTTGAGTGGCAGTACAATGAGCAGTTCTTC	CSVEWQYNEQFF
TRBV24-1	TRBJ2-5	TRBD2	.	TGTGCCACCAGTGATCCAACTAGCGGCCGCGTGTCCCAGTACTTC	CATSDPTSGRVSQYF
TRBV5-1	TRBJ2-1	.	.	TGCGCCAGCAGCCCCGGGGTAGCCGGCAATGAGCAGTTCTTC	CASSPGVAGNEQFF
TRBV11-2	TRBJ2-7	.	many	TGTGCCAGCAGCTTAGAACGGGACGGGCCCTACGAGCAGTACTTC	CASSLERDGPYEQYF
TRBV20-1	TRBJ2-7	TRBD1	.	TGCAGTGCTAGAGGGGGGGAGGGGGACAGGGTAGGCGAGCAGTACTTC	CSARGGEGDRVGEQYF
TRBV28	TRBJ1-5	TRBD1	few	TGTGCCAGCAGTCGGGCCTGGGGTTTGACAGGGCATAGCAATCAGCCCCAGCATTTT	CASSRAWGLTGHSNQPQHF
TRBV12-3/TRBV12-4	TRBJ1-1	.	few	TGTGCCAGCAGCATACAATCGTCGAACACTGAAGCTTTCTTT	CASSIQSSNTEAFF
TRBV20-1	TRBJ1-2	.	.	TGCAGTGCCAACTCACCTCGGGGCTACACCTTC	CSANSPRGYTF
TRBV20-1	TRBJ1-1	TRBD1	.	TGCAGTGGGGTGGCGGACAGGGTTAGTCTCCCTGAAGCTTTCTTT	CSGVADRVSLPEAFF
TRBV3-1	TRBJ1-1	.	.	TGTGCCAGCAGCCTCCTGGCCCGAGAGAACACTGAAGCTTTCTTT	CASSLLARENTEAFF
TRBV27	TRBJ2-3	.	.	TGTGCCAGCAGCTTATGGGGCGGAGCCGGGGGGCCCACAGATACGCAGTATTTT	CASSLWGGAGGPTDTQYF
TRBV12-3/TRBV12-4	TRBJ1-1	.	many	TGTGCCAGCAGCCTCAAGGAGAACACTGAAGCTTTCTTT	CASSLKENTEAFF
TRBV12-3/TRBV12-4	TRBJ1-6	.	.	TGTGCCAGCCATGGGGGGAATTCACCCCTCCACTTT	CASHGGNSPLHF